The rows below give T cell receptor beta chains drawn from one sample of a study of technical replicates of blood from several donors. The repertoire was sequenced with immunoSEQ multiplex PCR; TCRdb's copy has only in-frame clones and lacks some. The profile shows 50,000 to 60,000 clones, around 96% of them singletons. Material: PBMCs. All receptors come from a human donor in good health. Some clones in this sample may be carry-over from other donors' samples. Both conserved end residues are part of each CDR3. A D gene is named only where the DNA matches it firmly. Size is omitted from some rows. Given values are once, few, many or a class for expanded clones.

J gene	V gene	D gene	clone size	CDR3 length	CDR3 protein	CDR3 DNA
TRBJ2-3	TRBV7-2	TRBD2	.	17	CASSLWASGSGADTQYF	TGTGCCAGCAGCTTATGGGCTAGCGGGAGCGGAGCAGATACGCAGTATTTT
TRBJ2-3	TRBV9	TRBD1	.	16	CASSPRTGESRDTQYF	TGTGCCAGCAGCCCCCGGACAGGGGAGAGTAGAGATACGCAGTATTTT
TRBJ2-4	TRBV27	.	.	16	CASSLGGGLAKNIQYF	TGTGCCAGCAGTTTAGGCGGGGGCCTAGCCAAAAACATTCAGTACTTC
TRBJ2-7	TRBV5-1	.	.	15	CASSSSSGVPYEQYF	TGCGCCAGCAGCTCCTCCTCAGGGGTTCCCTACGAGCAGTACTTC
TRBJ2-3	TRBV4-2	.	.	17	CASSQDLSGSNADTQYF	TGTGCCAGCAGCCAAGATCTGAGTGGGAGTAACGCAGATACGCAGTATTTT
TRBJ2-1	TRBV2	.	.	13	CASSAQARNEQFF	TGTGCCAGCAGTGCACAAGCTAGAAATGAGCAGTTCTTC
TRBJ1-1	TRBV7-8	.	.	14	CASSFTSGTTTAFF	TGTGCCAGCAGCTTTACGTCCGGGACAACTACAGCTTTCTTT
TRBJ2-5	TRBV9	.	.	13	CASSVGGGETQYF	TGTGCCAGCAGCGTAGGGGGAGGAGAGACCCAGTACTTC
TRBJ2-1	TRBV9	.	.	14	CASSRGSSYNEQFF	TGTGCCAGCAGCCGGGGGAGCTCCTACAATGAGCAGTTCTTC
TRBJ1-4	TRBV19	.	.	14	CAPEREGGNEKLFF	TGTGCCCCCGAGAGGGAGGGTGGAAATGAAAAACTGTTTTTT
TRBJ2-2	TRBV6-6	.	.	14	CASSLDRSTGELFF	TGTGCCAGCAGTCTCGACAGGTCCACCGGGGAGCTGTTTTTT
TRBJ2-3	TRBV28	TRBD1	.	15	CASSLWGTGFYTQYF	TGTGCCAGCAGTTTATGGGGGACAGGGTTCTATACGCAGTATTTT
TRBJ2-2	TRBV5-1	.	once	13	CASISPNTGELFF	TGCGCCAGCATTTCTCCTAACACCGGGGAGCTGTTTTTT
TRBJ2-2	TRBV10-2	TRBD2	.	16	CASRKTSGRGTGELFF	TGCGCCAGCAGAAAGACTAGCGGGAGAGGAACCGGGGAGCTGTTTTTT
TRBJ2-2	TRBV5-1	TRBD1	.	15	CASSGGQGATGELFF	TGCGCCAGCAGCGGCGGACAGGGGGCCACCGGGGAGCTGTTTTTT
TRBJ2-3	TRBV10-2	.	.	16	CASSERGVAETDTQYF	TGCGCCAGCAGTGAGAGGGGCGTGGCGGAGACAGATACGCAGTATTTT
TRBJ2-1	TRBV4-3	.	.	16	CASSRGGLGTYNEQFF	TGCGCCAGCAGCCGGGGGGGCCTGGGAACCTACAATGAGCAGTTCTTC
TRBJ2-7	TRBV12-5	TRBD1	once	12	CASGPTGYEQYF	TGTGCTAGTGGCCCGACAGGGTACGAGCAGTACTTC
TRBJ1-2	TRBV6-6	.	.	15	CASSYSTGLDYGYTF	TGTGCCAGCAGTTACTCGACTGGGTTAGACTATGGCTACACCTTC
TRBJ2-3	TRBV2	TRBD1	.	15	CASRDRGASTDTQYF	TGTGCCAGCAGGGACAGGGGGGCTAGCACAGATACGCAGTATTTT
TRBJ2-5	TRBV11-2	TRBD2	medium-sized	15	CASTAWPAGEETQYF	TGTGCCAGCACTGCTTGGCCAGCGGGGGAGGAGACCCAGTACTTC
TRBJ2-5	TRBV4-1	.	.	15	CASSPAWGPGETQYF	TGCGCCAGCAGCCCAGCCTGGGGGCCTGGGGAGACCCAGTACTTC
TRBJ1-6	TRBV7-6	.	.	13	CASSLGTVSPLHF	TGTGCCAGCAGCTTAGGGACTGTTTCACCCCTCCACTTT
TRBJ2-1	TRBV4-3	.	.	15	CASSQAGGPGNEQFF	TGCGCCAGCAGCCAAGCAGGTGGGCCTGGGAATGAGCAGTTCTTC
TRBJ2-7	TRBV5-6	.	.	15	CASSFNQGNSYEQYF	TGTGCCAGCAGCTTCAACCAGGGAAATAGCTACGAGCAGTACTTC
TRBJ2-1	TRBV4-2	TRBD2	.	16	CASSQDEGGGYNEQFF	TGTGCCAGCAGCCAAGATGAGGGCGGGGGCTACAATGAGCAGTTCTTC
TRBJ2-7	TRBV2	TRBD1	.	15	CASRPQGAPSYEQYF	TGTGCCAGCAGGCCACAGGGGGCTCCCTCCTACGAGCAGTACTTC
TRBJ2-1	TRBV6-5	TRBD1	.	12	CASRTGVNEQFF	TGTGCCAGCAGGACAGGGGTCAATGAGCAGTTCTTC
TRBJ2-1	TRBV19	TRBD2	.	11	CASTIGGEQFF	TGTGCCAGTACCATCGGGGGGGAGCAGTTCTTC
TRBJ1-2	TRBV16	.	.	17	CASSRGHEQELNYGYTF	TGTGCCAGCAGCCGAGGACACGAACAGGAACTAAACTATGGCTACACCTTC
TRBJ2-3	TRBV6-6	.	.	15	CASNDRSVSTDTQYF	TGTGCCAGCAACGACCGGAGTGTGAGCACAGATACGCAGTATTTT
TRBJ2-1	TRBV27	.	.	14	CASSLLGAYNEQFF	TGTGCCAGCAGTTTATTGGGAGCGTACAATGAGCAGTTCTTC
TRBJ1-2	TRBV19	TRBD1	.	13	CSTFDGTGSGYTF	TGTTCTACCTTCGACGGGACAGGGAGTGGCTACACCTTC
TRBJ1-4	TRBV5-1	TRBD1	.	14	CASSVGTGKEKLFF	TGCGCCAGCAGCGTCGGGACAGGGAAAGAAAAACTGTTTTTT
TRBJ2-3	TRBV6-1	.	.	12	CASSRGGDTQYF	TGTGCCAGCAGTCGAGGAGGAGATACGCAGTATTTT
TRBJ1-4	TRBV4-2	TRBD1	.	15	CASVPSGQGYEKLFF	TGTGCCAGCGTCCCGTCGGGACAGGGGTATGAAAAACTGTTTTTT
TRBJ2-1	TRBV11-2	TRBD2	.	15	CASSATSGGGNEQFF	TGTGCCAGCAGCGCGACTAGCGGAGGGGGCAATGAGCAGTTCTTC
TRBJ2-7	TRBV30	TRBD1	.	16	CAWSVKGPRGNHEQYF	TGTGCCTGGAGTGTGAAGGGCCCCAGGGGGAACCACGAGCAGTACTTC
TRBJ1-1	TRBV21-1	.	.	16	CASSPMGTPMNTEAFF	TGTGCCAGCAGCCCTATGGGGACACCCATGAACACTGAAGCTTTCTTT
TRBJ2-7	TRBV7-3	.	once	14	CASSRGQGSGEQYF	TGTGCCAGCAGCCGCGGCCAGGGTTCGGGCGAGCAGTACTTC
TRBJ2-1	TRBV7-9	TRBD2	.	17	CASSPRGWWEGVGEQFF	TGTGCCAGCAGCCCCCGCGGTTGGTGGGAGGGCGTCGGTGAGCAGTTCTTC
TRBJ2-3	TRBV27	.	.	16	CASNLGNPLSTDTQYF	TGTGCCAGTAACCTCGGGAACCCGCTTAGCACAGATACGCAGTATTTT
TRBJ1-5	TRBV6-1	TRBD1	.	15	CASSDGTGVRRPQHF	TGTGCCAGCAGTGATGGGACAGGGGTTCGGCGGCCCCAGCATTTT
TRBJ1-2	TRBV4-2	TRBD1	once	14	CASSQSTTGDGYTF	TGTGCCAGCAGCCAAAGTACGACAGGGGACGGCTACACCTTC
TRBJ2-2	TRBV7-6	.	.	16	CASSLNSGSNTGELFF	TGTGCCAGCAGCTTAAATAGCGGCTCGAACACCGGGGAGCTGTTTTTT
TRBJ1-1	TRBV19	.	.	14	CASSIPVMNTEAFF	TGTGCCAGTAGTATACCAGTTATGAACACTGAAGCTTTCTTT
TRBJ1-1	TRBV6-1	TRBD1	.	13	CASSHTGDTEAFF	TGTGCCAGCAGTCATACAGGGGACACTGAAGCTTTCTTT
TRBJ1-1	TRBV2	.	.	15	CASRATRGGYTEAFF	TGTGCCAGCAGAGCGACCCGGGGGGGTTATACTGAAGCTTTCTTT
TRBJ2-7	TRBV18	.	.	12	CASSPFTNEQYF	TGTGCCAGCTCACCGTTTACTAACGAGCAGTACTTC
TRBJ2-2	TRBV6-5	.	.	15	CASSLYAAVAGELFF	TGTGCCAGCAGTCTGTACGCGGCTGTGGCCGGGGAGCTGTTTTTT
TRBJ1-3	TRBV4-2	.	.	16	CASSQLQGFSGNTIYF	TGTGCCAGCAGCCAATTACAGGGATTCTCTGGAAACACCATATATTTT
TRBJ2-7	TRBV13	.	once	18	CASSLEGVFAGEGDEQYF	TGTGCCAGCAGCTTAGAGGGGGTTTTCGCGGGAGAGGGGGACGAGCAGTACTTC
TRBJ2-1	TRBV6-5	TRBD1	.	14	CASSSGQGLYEQFF	TGTGCCAGCAGTTCGGGACAGGGGTTGTATGAGCAGTTCTTC
TRBJ1-5	TRBV5-6	.	.	15	CASSLSGGAGQPQHF	TGTGCCAGCAGCTTGTCGGGGGGCGCGGGTCAGCCCCAGCATTTT
TRBJ2-1	TRBV4-3	TRBD2	.	16	CASSQDIPSGGNEQFF	TGCGCCAGCAGCCAAGATATTCCCAGCGGGGGGAATGAGCAGTTCTTC
TRBJ1-5	TRBV7-2	.	.	15	CASSLARDRNQPQHF	TGTGCCAGCAGCTTAGCACGAGACAGGAATCAGCCCCAGCATTTT
TRBJ1-5	TRBV6-5	.	.	15	CASSYRQNGAQPQHF	TGTGCCAGCAGTTACCGACAGAATGGGGCTCAGCCCCAGCATTTT
TRBJ1-1	TRBV5-4	.	once	16	CASSPSQGSLNTEAFF	TGTGCCAGCAGCCCCTCGCAGGGGTCTTTGAACACTGAAGCTTTCTTT
TRBJ2-7	TRBV7-3	.	.	15	CASSNKPGNSYEQYF	TGTGCCAGCAGTAATAAGCCGGGGAATTCCTACGAGCAGTACTTC